Listed here are 29 T cell receptor beta chains from one sample, sequenced in a study of T cells in tumors after PD-1 blockade. Here immunoSEQ multiplex PCR was the method, and the copy in TCRdb shows in-frame clones only, minus some. The sample holds some 66,000 clones, around two thirds seen once. The material was PBMCs, obtained after anti-PD-1 treatment. The receptor set was obtained from a human donor with basal cell carcinoma.

This sequence joins TRBV25-1 and TRBJ1-5; 8 bases are shared with TRBD1. This CDR3 comprises 15 residues. CDR1 and CDR2 from the germline V gene are MGHDK and SYGVNS. After removal of 4 bases from V and 4 bases from J, the junction contained 6 bases not matched to a gene. The CDR3 nucleotides are TGTGCCAGCAGTGGCACGACAGGGGTAAATCAGCCCCAGCATTTT. Amino acids: CASSGTTGVNQPQHF.

The CDR3 DNA reads as TGTGCCAGCAGTTATAGGCACAGGCTGAACACTGAAGCTTTCTTT. Its translation: CASSYRHRLNTEAFF. This rearrangement joins TRBV6-9 to TRBJ1-1; a weak D match, TRBD1 (5 bases). Trimming pared 2 bases from V and 0 bases from J, leaving 10 bases between. The germline CDR1 and CDR2 sequences are MNHGY and SVAAGI. CDR3 length: 15 amino acids.

The V call is TRBV6-4, the J call TRBJ2-3; TRBD2 matches at 8 bases. This CDR3 comprises 16 residues. Per the germline V gene, CDR1 is MRHNA and CDR2 is SNTAGT. Trimming removed 0 bases from V and 0 bases from J; junction bases left unmatched: 2. CDR3 protein: CASSDSAGGSTDTQYF. In DNA, the CDR3 is TGTGCCAGCAGTGACTCGGCGGGGGGAAGCACAGATACGCAGTATTTT.

The V gene is TRBV18, the J gene TRBJ2-3, with 8 bases that match TRBD2. The V segment lost 3 bases and the J segment 0 bases; nucleotides outside the gene matches: 5. Germline CDR1 reads KGHSH; CDR2 reads LQKENI. CDR3 length: 16 amino acids. CDR3 sequence (DNA): TGTGCCAGCTCACCGACGGCGGGGGGAAGCACAGATACGCAGTATTTT. Translation gives CASSPTAGGSTDTQYF.

Regarding this clone: The sample carries other DNA sequences with the same CDR3. The chain has TRBV7-9 and TRBJ1-1, with 8 bases aligning to TRBD1. The ends lost 1 base at V and 5 bases at J; junction bases unmatched: 0. Germline lookup yields CDR1 SEHNR and CDR2 FQNEAQ (reference sequence). The CDR3 is 13 residues long. The CDR3 DNA sequence: TGTGCCAGCAGCTTAGGACAGGGGACTGAAGCTTTCTTT. Residues: CASSLGQGTEAFF.

This rearrangement joins TRBV9 to TRBJ2-1; no clear D. The CDR3 consists of 15 residues. Germline V gives CDR1 SGDLS, CDR2 YYNGEE. Trimming removed 1 base from V and 8 bases from J, with 16 bases in between. CDR3 in DNA: TGTGCCAGCAGCGTATCTGGAGCCCCGAGCGATGAGCAGTTCTTC. It codes for CASSVSGAPSDEQFF.

The rearrangement joins TRBV11-2 to TRBJ2-3; D is perhaps TRBD2 (7 bases). Germline assignment: CDR1 SGHAT and CDR2 FQNNGV. The CDR3 is 18 amino acids. Trimming stripped 1 base from V and 0 bases from J, with 17 bases between. The CDR3 here is CASSLGRGRGASTDTQYF. CDR3 DNA: TGTGCCAGCAGCTTAGGACGTGGTCGGGGGGCTAGCACAGATACGCAGTATTTT. Full variable domain (remainder filled in from reference TRBV11-2 and TRBJ2-3): EAGVAQSPRYKIIEKRQSVAFWCNPISGHATLYWYQQILGQGPKLLIQFQNNGVVDDSQLPKDRFSAERLKGVDSTLKIQPAKLEDSAVYLCASSLGRGRGASTDTQYFGPGTRLTVL.

V and J are TRBV18 and TRBJ1-2; 7 bases are shared with TRBD1. V lost 3 bases to trimming and J lost 3 bases; unmatched junction nucleotides: 7. Germline CDR1 reads KGHSH; CDR2 reads LQKENI. This CDR3 has 15 amino acids. The DNA for the CDR3 is TGTGCCAGCTCACCCTCCGACGACAGGGACTATGGCTACACCTTC. It is translated as CASSPSDDRDYGYTF. Supplemented by reference TRBV18 and TRBJ1-2, the full variable domain reads NAGVMQNPRHLVRRRGQEARLRCSPMKGHSHVYWYRQLPEEGLKFMVYLQKENIIDESGMPKERFSAEFPKEGPSILRIQQVVRGDSAAYFCASSPSDDRDYGYTFGSGTRLTVV.

V is TRBV15 and J is TRBJ1-3; D unclear. Germline CDR1 LNHNV, CDR2 YYDKDF (reference sequence). The CDR3 totals 15 residues. The V and J ends lost 1 base and 3 bases respectively, with 10 bases between them. CDR3 in DNA: TGTGCCACCAGCAGAGTGTGGGCAGATGGAAACACCATATATTTT. As protein: CATSRVWADGNTIYF.

This clone is a singleton in its sample. The chain combines TRBV4-2 with TRBJ2-3, with D perhaps TRBD1 or TRBD2 (5 bases each). The V gene's germline CDR1 is LGHNA and CDR2 YNFKEQ. The CDR3 sequence is 15 residues long. V lost 2 bases and J lost 1, with 10 bases in between. For the CDR3, the DNA is TGTGCCAGCAGCCAACCGCTGGGGGGCACAGATACGCAGTATTTT. This sequence encodes CASSQPLGGTDTQYF.

The V and J genes are TRBV6-1 and TRBJ2-5; TRBD1 is a possible D gene (6 bases). V was trimmed by 6 bases and J by 4 bases, leaving 18 bases between them. From germline, CDR1 is MNHNS and CDR2 SASEGT. CDR3 length equals 15 residues. This chain's CDR3 is CASRAAQGTGETQYF. The CDR3, as DNA: TGTGCCAGCAGAGCCGCACAGGGCACAGGAGAGACCCAGTACTTC.

This clone was found once. The chain uses TRBV18 and TRBJ2-1, with D tentatively TRBD1 (5 bases). CDR3 size: 15 residues. V was pared by 4 bases and J by 2 bases, with 12 bases between. CDR1 and CDR2 (germline): KGHSH, LQKENI. CDR3 residues: CASSRVSGTYNEQFF. The CDR3 DNA sequence: TGTGCCAGCTCACGTGTCTCAGGGACCTACAATGAGCAGTTCTTC.

This clone was observed once. The chain carries TRBV5-4 and TRBJ1-2, with TRBD1 as a possible D gene (5 bases). Between the trimmed V and J ends, which lost 3 bases and 7 bases, there was a span of 16 bases. The CDR3 loop spans 14 amino acids. Germline values: CDR1 SGHNT, CDR2 YYREEE (reference sequence). CDR3 DNA: TGTGCCAGCAGCTCCCAGGGTGAGAGAAGTGGCTACACCTTC. Its translation is CASSSQGERSGYTF.

The chain employs TRBV5-1 and TRBJ1-6; D uncertain. CDR1 and CDR2 (germline): SGHRS, YFSETQ. The CDR3 extends over 16 amino acids. V was cut by 4 bases and J by 6 bases, with 17 bases left in between. The CDR3 reads CASSPMISSLNSPLHF. The CDR3, as DNA: TGCGCCAGCAGCCCCATGATCTCCTCCCTTAATTCACCCCTCCACTTT.

V usage is TRBV18 and J usage is TRBJ2-5, with a tentative D call TRBD1 (6 bases). The CDR3 has 13 amino acids. The germline V gene has CDR1 KGHSH and CDR2 LQKENI. V gave up 4 bases and J gave up 0 bases, with 6 bases separating them. As DNA, the CDR3 is TGTGCCAGCTCACACAGGGACCAAGAGACCCAGTACTTC. Its translation is CASSHRDQETQYF.

The chain has TRBV29-1 and TRBJ1-2, with D perhaps matching TRBD1 (5 bases). Trimming cost V 7 bases and J 5 bases, with 11 bases left between them. CDR3 size: 11 residues. The V gene's germline CDR1 is SQVTM and CDR2 ANQGSEA. The CDR3 region is CSGWGAYGYTF. As DNA, the CDR3 is TGCAGCGGGTGGGGCGCGTATGGCTACACCTTC.

Only a few counts were recorded for this clone. The chain joins TRBV9 to TRBJ2-3; D call uncertain. Trimming stripped 0 bases from V and 5 bases from J, with 13 bases between. The CDR3 is made up of 15 amino acids. Per the germline V gene, CDR1 is SGDLS and CDR2 is YYNGEE. The CDR3 sequence: CASSVGSLVGDTQYF. In nucleotides, the CDR3 is TGTGCCAGCAGCGTAGGTTCGCTAGTTGGAGATACGCAGTATTTT. Using reference TRBV9 and TRBJ2-3 for the parts outside the CDR3, the full variable domain is DSGVTQTPKHLITATGQRVTLRCSPRSGDLSVYWYQQSLDQGLQFLIQYYNGEERAKGNILERFSAQQFPDLHSELNLSSLELGDSALYFCASSVGSLVGDTQYFGPGTRLTVL.

This clone was detected once. This chain joins TRBV19 and TRBJ1-2, with 12 bases matching TRBD1. This CDR3 comprises 17 residues. Germline-derived CDR1 and CDR2 are LNHDA and SQIVND (reference sequence). V lost 4 bases and J lost 2; bases outside the gene matches: 8. In DNA, the CDR3 is TGTGCCAGTAGTACACCGGGACAGGGGGCGCGGAACTATGGCTACACCTTC. Amino acid sequence: CASSTPGQGARNYGYTF.

The genes are TRBV27 and TRBJ2-5; the match to TRBD1 covers 8 bases. The germline V gene encodes CDR1 MNHEY and CDR2 SMNVEV (reference sequence). Germline trimming cut 2 bases from V and 5 bases from J; bases unmatched to any gene: 4. The CDR3 extends over 14 amino acids. CDR3 sequence (DNA): TGTGCCAGCAGTTTACTACAGGGGGTGGAGACCCAGTACTTC. Encoded protein: CASSLLQGVETQYF.

The rearrangement joins TRBV30 to TRBJ2-7; 7 bases line up with TRBD2. Per the germline V gene, CDR1 is GTSNPN and CDR2 is SVGIG (reference sequence). V shed 0 bases, J shed 4 bases, and the junction held 12 bases outside the gene matches. The CDR3 is 16 amino acids. Here the CDR3 reads CAWSVSGARLRYEQYF. The CDR3, as DNA: TGTGCCTGGAGTGTAAGCGGGGCTCGCCTAAGATACGAGCAGTACTTC. The whole variable domain, remainder taken from reference TRBV30 and TRBJ2-7, is SQTIHQWPATLVQPVGSPLSLECTVEGTSNPNLYWYRQAAGRGLQLLFYSVGIGQISSEVPQNLSASRPQDRQFILSSKKLLLSDSGFYLCAWSVSGARLRYEQYFGPGTRLTVT.

As DNA, the CDR3 is TGTGCCTGGAGTGGAGGGGGAGCTGGGGCCAACGTCCTGACTTTC. This encodes CAWSGGGAGANVLTF. The chain links TRBV30 to TRBJ2-6; possible D gene TRBD1, 6 bases. CDR1 is GTSNPN and CDR2 is SVGIG in the germline V gene (reference sequence). V lost 1 base and J lost 2, with 9 bases in between. The CDR3 loop spans 15 amino acids. Full variable domain (missing parts from reference TRBV30 and TRBJ2-6): SQTIHQWPATLVQPVGSPLSLECTVEGTSNPNLYWYRQAAGRGLQLLFYSVGIGQISSEVPQNLSASRPQDRQFILSSKKLLLSDSGFYLCAWSGGGAGANVLTFGAGSRLTVL.

The chain combines TRBV6-1 with TRBJ2-4; TRBD1 matches 9 bases. V lost 3 bases to trimming and J lost 0 bases; unmatched junction nucleotides: 6. Germline CDR1 and CDR2: MNHNS and SASEGT. CDR3 length: 17 residues. CDR3 DNA: TGTGCCAGCAGTGAGATTGGGACAGGGCCAGCCAAAAACATTCAGTACTTC. Encoded protein: CASSEIGTGPAKNIQYF.

V usage is TRBV5-6 and J usage is TRBJ1-2; D call uncertain. Trimming shortened V by 2 bases and J by 1 base, and 3 bases separated the two germline ends. CDR1 SGHDT and CDR2 YYEEEE come from the germline V gene. This CDR3 is 12 amino acids long. CDR3: CASSLLNYGYTF. In nucleotides, the CDR3 is TGTGCCAGCAGCTTACTTAACTATGGCTACACCTTC.

The chain joins TRBV6-4 to TRBJ2-3; possible D gene TRBD1, 6 bases. V gave up 5 bases and J gave up 4 bases, with 13 bases separating them. Germline V gene sequence: CDR1 MRHNA, CDR2 SNTAGT. This CDR3 is built from 14 residues. Here the CDR3 DNA reads TGTGCCAGCAGTTTACAGGGATCGTCAGATACGCAGTATTTT. It yields the protein CASSLQGSSDTQYF.

The chain links TRBV6-5 to TRBJ2-2; TRBD1 aligns across 7 bases. J was trimmed by 5 bases and V by 10 bases; bases with no gene match: 13. Germline V CDR1 and CDR2: MNHEY, SVGAGI. This CDR3 comprises 15 residues. CDR3 loop: CATTYTGQLTGELFF. In DNA, the CDR3 is TGTGCCACCACCTACACGGGACAGTTGACCGGGGAGCTGTTTTTT.

This clone was seen only a few times. The J gene is TRBJ2-3, the V gene TRBV18; D gene ambiguous. Trimming removed 6 bases from V and 0 bases from J, with 7 bases in between. The germline V gene has CDR1 KGHSH and CDR2 LQKENI. This CDR3 is 13 amino acids long. In DNA form, the CDR3 reads TGTGCCAGCTCGTTTCTTAGCACAGATACGCAGTATTTT. The encoded protein is CASSFLSTDTQYF.

The V call is TRBV25-1, the J call TRBJ1-3; D possibly corresponds to TRBD1 (6 bases). Germline V gene lookup returns CDR1 MGHDK and CDR2 SYGVNS. CDR3 size: 14 residues. Deletions cut 8 bases from V and 7 bases from J, with 18 bases between. The CDR3 sequence: CASQGSLGKNTIYF. The CDR3 coding sequence is TGTGCCAGCCAGGGGTCTTTAGGGAAGAACACCATATATTTT.

This clone was counted between two and nine times. The chain uses TRBV19 and TRBJ2-7; D not resolved. CDR3 size: 13 residues. Germline V gives CDR1 LNHDA, CDR2 SQIVND (reference sequence). Trimming removed 5 bases at V and 3 bases at J, with 11 bases between. CDR3 amino acids: CASSLALRYEQYF. The CDR3 DNA is TGTGCCAGTAGTCTCGCCCTACGCTACGAGCAGTACTTC. The whole variable domain, filled in from reference TRBV19 and TRBJ2-7, reads DGGITQSPKYLFRKEGQNVTLSCEQNLNHDAMYWYRQDPGQGLRLIYYSQIVNDFQKGDIAEGYSVSREKKESFPLTVTSAQKNPTAFYLCASSLALRYEQYFGPGTRLTVT.

This chain joins TRBV29-1 and TRBJ2-1; TRBD1 agrees at 8 bases. J was trimmed by 7 bases and V by 7 bases; bases with no gene match: 6. CDR1 is SQVTM and CDR2 is ANQGSEA in the germline V gene. This CDR3 comprises 12 residues. The CDR3 reads CSARTGPNEQFF. The CDR3 bases are TGCAGCGCCCGGACAGGGCCTAATGAGCAGTTCTTC.